This T cell receptor beta chain stems from a study of glioma-infiltrating T cells after dendritic cell vaccination (TCRdb year 2016). Context from the whole study: A cohort of approximately 15 glioblastoma patients from Phase I and II dendritic cell vaccination trials was included, of whom 9 were newly diagnosed and 6 had recurrent disease. In glioblastoma patients vaccinated with dendritic cells, deep sequencing of TCR beta CDR3 regions served to measure tumor-infiltrating lymphocyte content and to compare repertoires between tumor and blood. Survival after dendritic cell vaccination was correlated with TCR sequencing metrics, including TIL content and tumor-blood repertoire overlap. Patients received autologous tumor lysate-pulsed dendritic cell vaccination between about 2002 and 2013. The vaccine consisted of monocyte-derived dendritic cells cultured seven to eight days with IL-4 and GM-CSF, then pulsed overnight with autologous tumor lysate. Three intradermal dendritic cell vaccine injections were administered to patients at biweekly intervals in the arm below the axilla.

To be selected, patients needed enough residual fresh-frozen tumor tissue and more than two years of available survival data. Although molecular status otherwise differed among the glioblastoma patients, no patient had an isocitrate dehydrogenase mutation. PBMC collection took place before vaccination, two weeks after the third vaccination, and at tumor progression if progression occurred. The Qiagen DNeasy Blood extraction Kit was used to extract genomic DNA. Using the immunoSEQ assay, TCRB CDR3 regions were amplified from roughly 2 micrograms of genomic DNA, or from all available DNA when less than that was on hand. The multiplex PCR relied on 60 forward primers for TCR V beta segments and 13 reverse primers for J beta segments. To estimate the number of reads per starting template, synthetic control templates were added to each sample at limiting dilution. Reads of 87 bp were generated by sequencing on the Illumina HiSeq System. Under the source paper's analysis protocol: PCR and sequencing errors were removed by a nearest neighbor algorithm that merged closely related sequences. TCR overlap was measured as the percentage of unique tumor TCR beta sequences also present in the same patient's peripheral blood. Sourced from immuneACCESS, this table was stored by TCRdb with only in-frame sequences that have V and J called. A share of the clones is absent; for the studies checked, an unresolved V gene accounts for under half, and the remainder has no known explanation. V and J calls and clone size are as listed in that table; D and trimming were resolved from the DNA. This sample comprises about 92,000 clones, 85% to 90% of them detected only once. 15% to 17% of the sample comes from the top ten.

Points on this clone: No cognate antigen has been identified for it. No base quality values were provided; no much bigger clone lies one nucleotide off.

Study-wide findings and limitations: The cohort was small and heterogeneous, with few patients having full blood and tumor sets and even fewer initial-recurrent tumor pairs. Higher estimated pretreatment TIL content predicted longer time to progression and overall survival after dendritic cell vaccination. The response model built on TCR overlap across three groups was characterized as speculative, with prospective validation still needed. No direct relationship between TCR clonality and survival was found, suggesting that a diverse polyclonal response may matter.

Sequenced material: blood, taken before dendritic cell vaccination. The TCR sequence derives from a human donor with glioblastoma.

The CDR3 sequence is CATSRVGGGGSTYEQYF. The nucleotide sequence reads TGTGCCACCAGCAGAGTGGGGGGTGGCGGCAGTACCTACGAGCAGTACTTC. Recombination joined TRBV15 with TRBJ2-7; a tentative D call is TRBD2 (6 bases match). The CDR3 measures 17 amino acids from cysteine to phenylalanine. Of the read, only the CDR3 DNA is kept; its 51 bases are in frame from base 1. Reading the germline V gene (reference sequence) gives CDR1 LNHNV and CDR2 YYDKDF. V is clipped by 1 base and J by 2 bases, and the sequence between their germline boundaries is 18 bases long.